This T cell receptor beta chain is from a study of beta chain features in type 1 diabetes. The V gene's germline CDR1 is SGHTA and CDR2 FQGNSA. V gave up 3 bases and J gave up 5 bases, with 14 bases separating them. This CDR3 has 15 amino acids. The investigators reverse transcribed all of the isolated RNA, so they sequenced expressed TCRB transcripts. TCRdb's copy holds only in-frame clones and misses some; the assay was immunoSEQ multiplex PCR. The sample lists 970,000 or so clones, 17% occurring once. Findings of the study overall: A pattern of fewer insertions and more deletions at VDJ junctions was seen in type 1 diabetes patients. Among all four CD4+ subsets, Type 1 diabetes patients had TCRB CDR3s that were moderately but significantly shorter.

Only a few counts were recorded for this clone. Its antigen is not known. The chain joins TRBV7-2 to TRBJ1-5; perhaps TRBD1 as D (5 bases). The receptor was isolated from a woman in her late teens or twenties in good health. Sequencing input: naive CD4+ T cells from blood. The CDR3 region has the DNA TGTGCCAGCAGCTTCCTTCAGGGAGGATATCAGCCCCAGCATTTT. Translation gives CASSFLQGGYQPQHF.